A selection of T cell receptor beta chains follows, all from one sample in a study of blood T cell repertoires in COVID-19. The data were produced by immunoSEQ multiplex PCR, yet TCRdb's version contains in-frame clones alone and is incomplete. The sample carries 75,000 or so clones, more than 70% recorded once. The sequencing sample was made of peripheral blood. These receptors were collected from a man in his fifties or sixties with active or convalescent COVID-19. Each CDR3 is given with its conserved first and last residue. A D gene is named only where the DNA matches it firmly. Rows may omit the clone size; those that give it use once, few, many or a size class.

abundance,v_gene,j_gene,d_gene,CDR3aa,CDR3nt
NA,TRBV5-6,TRBJ1-3,TRBD1,CASSWRQGSSGNTIYF,TGTGCCAGCAGCTGGCGACAGGGGAGCTCTGGAAACACCATATATTTT
once,TRBV2,TRBJ1-1,NA,CASSEAGPPPQAFF,TGTGCCAGCAGTGAGGCGGGCCCCCCTCCCCAGGCTTTCTTT
NA,TRBV27,TRBJ1-2,TRBD1,CASATPTGGEYGYTF,TGTGCCAGCGCCACACCCACAGGGGGGGAGTATGGCTACACCTTC
NA,TRBV5-8,TRBJ2-3,NA,CASSPSTDTQYF,TGTGCCAGCAGCCCTAGCACAGATACGCAGTATTTT
NA,TRBV19,TRBJ2-1,NA,CASTIQGRNEQFF,TGTGCCAGTACGATACAGGGACGCAATGAGCAGTTCTTC
NA,TRBV5-5,TRBJ2-7,NA,CASSTEQGFNEQYF,TGTGCCAGCAGCACGGAACAGGGTTTTAACGAGCAGTACTTC
NA,TRBV7-3,TRBJ2-7,TRBD2,CASSQAGGLDEQYF,TGTGCCAGCAGCCAAGCGGGGGGGCTAGACGAGCAGTACTTC
NA,TRBV7-8,TRBJ1-2,NA,CASSATGPGNYGYTF,TGTGCCAGCAGCGCAACAGGTCCAGGGAACTATGGCTACACCTTC
NA,TRBV30,TRBJ1-4,NA,CAWSTAGGKEKLFF,TGTGCCTGGAGCACTGCCGGGGGGAAAGAAAAACTGTTTTTT
NA,TRBV12-3/TRBV12-4,TRBJ2-5,TRBD1,CASRGTAQETQYF,TGTGCCAGCAGAGGGACAGCCCAAGAGACCCAGTACTTC